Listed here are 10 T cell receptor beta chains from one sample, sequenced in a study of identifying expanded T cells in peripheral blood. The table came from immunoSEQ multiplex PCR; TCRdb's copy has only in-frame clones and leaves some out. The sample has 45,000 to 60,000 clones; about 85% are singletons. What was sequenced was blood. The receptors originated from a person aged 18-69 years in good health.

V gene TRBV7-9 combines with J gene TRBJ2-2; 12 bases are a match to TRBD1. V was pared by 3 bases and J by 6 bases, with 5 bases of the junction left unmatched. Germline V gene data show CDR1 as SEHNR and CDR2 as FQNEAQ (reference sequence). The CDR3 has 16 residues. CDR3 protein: CASSFLGDRGPGELFF. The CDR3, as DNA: TGTGCCAGCAGCTTCCTCGGGGACAGGGGGCCCGGGGAGCTGTTTTTT. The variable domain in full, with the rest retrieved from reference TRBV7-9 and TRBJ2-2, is DTGVSQNPRHKITKRGQNVTFRCDPISEHNRLYWYRQTLGQGPEFLTYFQNEAQLEKSRLLSDRFSAERPKGSFSTLEIQRTEQGDSAMYLCASSFLGDRGPGELFFGEGSRLTVL.

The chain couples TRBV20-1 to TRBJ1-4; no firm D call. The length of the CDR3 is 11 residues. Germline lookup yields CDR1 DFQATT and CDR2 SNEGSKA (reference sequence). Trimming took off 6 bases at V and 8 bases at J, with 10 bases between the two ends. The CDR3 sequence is CSAATAEKLFF. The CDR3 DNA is TGCAGTGCGGCCACGGCGGAAAAACTGTTTTTT.

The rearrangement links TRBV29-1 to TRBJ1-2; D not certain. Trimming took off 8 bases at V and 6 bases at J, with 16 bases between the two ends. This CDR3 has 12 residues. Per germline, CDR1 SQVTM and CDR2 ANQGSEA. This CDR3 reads CSFRRRAHGYTF. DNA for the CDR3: TGCAGCTTCCGCCGTAGGGCTCATGGCTACACCTTC.

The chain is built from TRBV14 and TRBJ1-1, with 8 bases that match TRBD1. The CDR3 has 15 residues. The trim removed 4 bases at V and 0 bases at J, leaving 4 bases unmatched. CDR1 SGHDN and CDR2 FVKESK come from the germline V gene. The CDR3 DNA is TGTGCCAGCAGCCGTCGGACAGGGTTGAACACTGAAGCTTTCTTT. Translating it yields CASSRRTGLNTEAFF. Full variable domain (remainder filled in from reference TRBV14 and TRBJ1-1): EAGVTQFPSHSVIEKGQTVTLRCDPISGHDNLYWYRRVMGKEIKFLLHFVKESKQDESGMPNNRFLAERTGGTYSTLKVQPAELEDSGVYFCASSRRTGLNTEAFFGQGTRLTVV.

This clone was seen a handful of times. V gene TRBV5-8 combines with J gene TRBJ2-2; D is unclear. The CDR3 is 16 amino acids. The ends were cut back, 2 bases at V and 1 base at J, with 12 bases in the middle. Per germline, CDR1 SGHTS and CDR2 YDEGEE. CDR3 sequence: CASSFQIGMNTGELFF. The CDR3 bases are TGTGCCAGCAGCTTTCAGATAGGGATGAACACCGGGGAGCTGTTTTTT.

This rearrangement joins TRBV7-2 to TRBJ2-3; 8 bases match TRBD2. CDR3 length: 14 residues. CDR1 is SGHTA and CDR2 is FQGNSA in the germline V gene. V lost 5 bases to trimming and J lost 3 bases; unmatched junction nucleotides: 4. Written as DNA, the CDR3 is TGTGCCAGCAGCCCGGGGGGGCGGACAGATACGCAGTATTTT. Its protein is CASSPGGRTDTQYF.

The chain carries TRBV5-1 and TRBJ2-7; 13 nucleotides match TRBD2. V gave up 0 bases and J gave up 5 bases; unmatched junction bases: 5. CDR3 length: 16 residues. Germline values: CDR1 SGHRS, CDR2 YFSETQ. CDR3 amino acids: CASSLGGGLAGNEQYF. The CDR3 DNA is TGCGCCAGCAGCTTGGGAGGGGGACTAGCGGGAAACGAGCAGTACTTC.

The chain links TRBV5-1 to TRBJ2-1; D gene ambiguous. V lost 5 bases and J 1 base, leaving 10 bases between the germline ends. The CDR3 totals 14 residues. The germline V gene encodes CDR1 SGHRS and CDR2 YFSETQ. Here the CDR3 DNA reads TGCGCCAGCAGTTGGGGTAGTTCCTACAATGAGCAGTTCTTC. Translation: CASSWGSSYNEQFF.

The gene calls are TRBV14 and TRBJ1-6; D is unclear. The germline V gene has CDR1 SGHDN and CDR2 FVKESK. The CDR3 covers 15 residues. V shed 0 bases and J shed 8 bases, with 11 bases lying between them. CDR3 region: CASSQDPPGHSPLHF. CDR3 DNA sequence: TGTGCCAGCAGCCAAGACCCTCCAGGCCATTCACCCCTCCACTTT.

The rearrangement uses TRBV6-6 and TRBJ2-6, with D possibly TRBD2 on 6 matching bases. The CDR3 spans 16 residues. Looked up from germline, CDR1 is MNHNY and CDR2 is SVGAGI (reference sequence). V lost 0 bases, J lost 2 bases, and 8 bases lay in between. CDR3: CASSYSSGAGANVLTF. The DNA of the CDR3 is TGTGCCAGCAGTTACTCGTCGGGGGCTGGGGCCAACGTCCTGACTTTC.